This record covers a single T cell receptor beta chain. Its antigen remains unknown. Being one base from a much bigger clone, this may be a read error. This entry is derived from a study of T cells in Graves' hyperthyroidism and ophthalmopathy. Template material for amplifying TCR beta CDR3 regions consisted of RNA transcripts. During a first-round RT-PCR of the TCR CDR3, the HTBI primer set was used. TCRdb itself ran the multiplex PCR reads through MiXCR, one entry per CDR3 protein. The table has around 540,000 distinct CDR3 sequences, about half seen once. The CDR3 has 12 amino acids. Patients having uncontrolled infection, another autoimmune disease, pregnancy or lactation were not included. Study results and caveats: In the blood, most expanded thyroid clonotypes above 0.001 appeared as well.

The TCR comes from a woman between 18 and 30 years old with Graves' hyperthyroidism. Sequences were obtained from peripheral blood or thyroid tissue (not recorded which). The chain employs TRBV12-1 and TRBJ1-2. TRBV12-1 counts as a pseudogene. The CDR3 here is CASSFATDGYAF. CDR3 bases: TGTGCCAGCAGCTTTGCAACGGATGGCTACGCCTTC.